This T cell receptor beta chain was identified in a study of T cells in Graves' hyperthyroidism and ophthalmopathy. Study-wide results and caveats: Stable hyperthyroidism was told apart from ophthalmopathy by a model built on 13 V-J features. Clonotypes that were expanded in thyroid above 0.001 mostly appeared in blood too.

There were TCR beta CDR3 regions amplified from RNA transcripts. The primer set for the first-round RT-PCR of the TCR CDR3 was HTBI. A single record per CDR3 protein comes from TCRdb applying MiXCR to the multiplex PCR reads. The data show 500,000 to 600,000 distinct CDR3 sequences, nearly 20% seen once. This clonotype was detected only a few times. Its antigen is currently unknown. Exclusion of patients followed from uncontrolled infection, other autoimmune disease, pregnancy or lactation. The TCR originated in a man in his forties with Graves' ophthalmopathy. The material sequenced was blood.

The CDR3 DNA is TGCAGCGTTGTTTGGGATACCTCTGGGGCCAACGTCCTGACTTTC. It encodes CSVVWDTSGANVLTF. The chain links TRBV29-1 to TRBJ2-6; D not certain. The CDR3 consists of 15 residues. Germline V gene sequence: CDR1 SQVTM, CDR2 ANQGSEA. Trimming pared 4 bases from V and 0 bases from J, leaving 10 bases between.